These 13 T cell receptor beta chains came from one sample sequenced in a study of blood T cell repertoires in COVID-19. Profiled with immunoSEQ multiplex PCR; TCRdb holds only in-frame clones, not every one. The sample consists of around 94,000 clones, approximately 82% of them appearing once. Sequenced: peripheral blood. The receptors shown here come from a man between 60 and 75 years old with active or convalescent COVID-19.

The chain links TRBV9 to TRBJ1-2; no definite D call. Germline loops: CDR1 SGDLS, CDR2 YYNGEE. The CDR3 extends over 16 amino acids. The germline V and J ends were trimmed by 3 bases and 0 bases, with 15 bases remaining between them. The CDR3 DNA reads TGTGCCAGCAGCGGATCCTTGGGCAGATCTAACTATGGCTACACCTTC. Amino acid sequence: CASSGSLGRSNYGYTF. The entire variable domain, with the rest obtained from reference TRBV9 and TRBJ1-2, is as follows: DSGVTQTPKHLITATGQRVTLRCSPRSGDLSVYWYQQSLDQGLQFLIQYYNGEERAKGNILERFSAQQFPDLHSELNLSSLELGDSALYFCASSGSLGRSNYGYTFGSGTRLTVV.

This clone appeared a few times. This chain joins TRBV6-2 or TRBV6-3 and TRBJ1-1; D is unclear. Germline CDR1 is MNHEY and CDR2 is SVGEGT. The CDR3 totals 14 residues. Trimming left V 5 bases short and J 3 bases short, with 13 bases between. In nucleotides, the CDR3 is TGTGCCAGCAGTCCCTGGGGAGATGACACTGAAGCTTTCTTT. It codes for CASSPWGDDTEAFF.

The rearrangement joins TRBV28 to TRBJ2-5, with D possibly being TRBD2 (5 bases). Germline CDR1 and CDR2: MDHEN and SYDVKM. V was cut by 5 bases and J by 13 bases, with 17 bases left in between. The CDR3 sequence is 12 residues long. The DNA for the CDR3 is TGTGCCAGCAGTCTGAACCGGGGTTTGGTGTACTTC. This codes for CASSLNRGLVYF.

The CDR3 coding sequence is TGTGCCAGCAGTAACAGGGGGAGTTCCCCAGAGGCTTTCTTT. Translating gives CASSNRGSSPEAFF. J is TRBJ1-1 and V is TRBV28; 8 nucleotides line up with TRBD1. After removal of 5 bases from V and 11 bases from J, the junction contained 13 bases not matched to a gene. Looked up from germline, CDR1 is MDHEN and CDR2 is SYDVKM. The CDR3 sequence is 14 residues long.

V usage is TRBV18 and J usage is TRBJ1-3, with 7 nucleotides matching TRBD1. In germline, CDR1 is KGHSH, CDR2 LQKENI. Trimming removed 6 bases from V and 1 base from J; junction bases left unmatched: 12. The CDR3 is 17 amino acids. The CDR3 region is CASSPRGQGESGNTIYF. CDR3 nucleotide sequence: TGTGCCAGCTCCCCTCGGGGGCAGGGGGAATCTGGAAACACCATATATTTT.

The CDR3 DNA reads as TGTGCCAGCAGCTTAGTCGCGACTAGCGGGAGGGCCTACGAGCAGTACTTC. Encoded protein: CASSLVATSGRAYEQYF. The chain recombines TRBV11-3 with TRBJ2-7, with TRBD2 matching over 14 bases. CDR3 length: 17 amino acids. Per the germline V gene, CDR1 is SGHNT and CDR2 is YENEEA. V was pared by 1 base and J by 2 bases, with 4 bases of the junction left unmatched.

The V and J genes are TRBV30 and TRBJ1-5; possibly TRBD1 for D (6 bases). The CDR3 is made up of 14 amino acids. Trimming took off 2 bases at V and 3 bases at J, with 11 bases between the two ends. CDR1 is GTSNPN and CDR2 is SVGIG in the germline V gene (reference sequence). The CDR3 DNA reads TGTGCCTGGAGTACACAGGGTTACAATCAGCCCCAGCATTTT. This sequence encodes CAWSTQGYNQPQHF. Based on the CDR3 plus reference TRBV30 and TRBJ1-5, the full variable domain is SQTIHQWPATLVQPVGSPLSLECTVEGTSNPNLYWYRQAAGRGLQLLFYSVGIGQISSEVPQNLSASRPQDRQFILSSKKLLLSDSGFYLCAWSTQGYNQPQHFGDGTRLSIL.

This chain joins TRBV3-1 (or the pseudogene TRBV3-2) and TRBJ2-7, with a tentative D call TRBD1 (6 bases). Between the trimmed V and J ends, which lost 5 bases and 6 bases, there was a span of 14 bases. CDR1 is LGHDT and CDR2 is YNNKEL in the germline V gene (reference sequence). The CDR3 is 13 amino acids. The CDR3 loop reads CASSFHRDGEQYF. The CDR3 DNA reads TGTGCCAGCAGCTTCCACAGGGACGGCGAGCAGTACTTC.

This clone was detected only once. The V and J genes are TRBV5-1 and TRBJ2-1; 9 nucleotides line up with TRBD1. With V trimmed by 0 bases and J by 8 bases, 6 bases remained unmatched. The V gene's germline CDR1 is SGHRS and CDR2 YFSETQ. There are 15 residues in the CDR3. In nucleotides, the CDR3 is TGCGCCAGCAGCTTGGAACCGGGACAGGGCTATGAGCAGTTCTTC. Translated: CASSLEPGQGYEQFF.

To note about this clone: Other DNA sequences from this sample encode an identical CDR3 as well. The V call is TRBV4-1, the J call TRBJ1-2; the match to TRBD1 covers 8 bases. The V segment lost 4 bases and the J segment 0 bases; nucleotides outside the gene matches: 4. This CDR3 contains 15 residues. Germline V CDR1 and CDR2: MGHRA, YSYEKL. CDR3 coding DNA: TGCGCCAGCAGCCGTAAGGACAGGGCTAACTATGGCTACACCTTC. Its translation: CASSRKDRANYGYTF.

The chain links TRBV3-1 (or the pseudogene TRBV3-2) to TRBJ2-3; perhaps TRBD2 as D (6 bases). Trimming removed 4 bases at V and 0 bases at J, with 11 bases between. There are 15 residues in the CDR3. The germline V gene encodes CDR1 LGHDT and CDR2 YNNKEL (reference sequence). The DNA for the CDR3 is TGTGCCAGCAGCCCTACTGGGACTAGCACAGATACGCAGTATTTT. Residues: CASSPTGTSTDTQYF.

This clone was recorded once. The chain combines TRBV10-3 with TRBJ2-7; 7 bases agree with TRBD1. V dropped 8 bases and J dropped 6; count of bases not matched to a gene: 4. The germline V gene encodes CDR1 ENHRY and CDR2 SYGVKD. The CDR3 has 11 residues. The CDR3 bases are TGTGCCATCTCGACAGGGCGCGAGCAGTACGTC. Protein sequence: CAISTGREQYV.

The V call is TRBV5-8, the J call TRBJ2-1; D ambiguous. Germline CDR1 SGHTS, CDR2 YDEGEE. V lost 5 bases and J lost 5, with 5 bases in between. This CDR3 is built from 11 residues. The CDR3 DNA sequence: TGTGCCAGCAGACCGGACAATGAGCAGTTCTTC. Amino acid sequence: CASRPDNEQFF.